The 23 T cell receptor beta chains presented below share a single source sample, sequenced in a study of patients and donors after allogeneic stem cell transplantation. One entry per CDR3 protein results from TCRdb running MiXCR on the RT-PCR reads. The sample shows over 150,000 distinct CDR3 sequences, over 25% of them seen only once. The sequenced sample consisted of blood, either unsorted or a sorted T cell fraction (not recorded which). These receptors originate from a human donor who was either an allogeneic HSCT recipient or a stem cell or donor lymphocyte infusion donor (not recorded which). It is not recorded whose cells these are; they may come from a transplant donor.

This clonotype has ten or more counts. The chain has TRBV20-1 and TRBJ1-2, with D perhaps TRBD1 (6 bases). The CDR3 has 13 amino acids. CDR1 and CDR2 (germline): DFQATT, SNEGSKA (reference sequence). V shed 5 bases and J shed 5 bases, with 15 bases lying between them. The CDR3 DNA sequence: TGCAGTGCTTTGTGGACAGAAAGATATGGCTACACCTTC. Translated, it gives CSALWTERYGYTF.

J is TRBJ1-3 and V is TRBV7-9; unclear D gene. The CDR3 is 15 residues long. Germline-derived CDR1 and CDR2 are SEHNR and FQNEAQ (reference sequence). V dropped 4 bases and J dropped 0 bases, with 10 bases sitting between them. CDR3 region: CASSSGPYSGNTIYF. CDR3 DNA sequence: TGTGCCAGCAGCTCCGGGCCCTACTCTGGAAACACCATATATTTT.

This chain links TRBV7-9 with TRBJ2-1; 7 nucleotides align to TRBD1. The CDR3 is 21 amino acids. Germline values: CDR1 SEHNR, CDR2 FQNEAQ (reference sequence). Trimming removed 2 bases from V and 0 bases from J; junction bases left unmatched: 19. CDR3 in DNA: TGTGCCAGCAGCTTATTCGGTAAAGAGACAGGGACCCCGCACTCCTACAATGAGCAGTTCTTC. Its translation: CASSLFGKETGTPHSYNEQFF.

This clonotype was seen a handful of times. The gene calls are TRBV29-1 and TRBJ2-3; 11 nucleotides agree with TRBD1. Germline trimming cut 6 bases from V and 0 bases from J; bases unmatched to any gene: 5. Germline CDR1 reads SQVTM; CDR2 reads ANQGSEA. CDR3 length: 15 amino acids. CDR3 region: CSVTRTGGSTDTQYF. CDR3 bases: TGCAGCGTCACCAGGACAGGGGGCAGCACAGATACGCAGTATTTT.

This clonotype was found many times. The chain carries TRBV20-1 and TRBJ1-3; D gene uncertain. The ends were cut back, 5 bases at V and 0 bases at J, with 11 bases in the middle. This CDR3 contains 14 residues. CDR1 and CDR2 (germline): DFQATT, SNEGSKA (reference sequence). CDR3 region: CSAARPISGNTIYF. The CDR3 DNA reads TGCAGTGCTGCGCGACCTATCTCTGGAAACACCATATATTTT.

The rearrangement links TRBV2 to TRBJ1-2, with D uncertain. V shed 8 bases and J shed 8 bases, with 12 bases lying between them. Germline lookup yields CDR1 SNHLY and CDR2 FYNNEI. The CDR3 runs to 11 residues. In DNA, the CDR3 is TGTGCCAGCCGACCAGGATGGGGCTACACCTTC. It codes for CASRPGWGYTF.

V usage is TRBV24-1 and J usage is TRBJ2-1, with 15 bases lining up with TRBD2. CDR3 length: 16 residues. Trimming removed 5 bases from V and 7 bases from J; junction bases left unmatched: 5. Germline CDR1 is KGHDR and CDR2 is SFDVKD. The CDR3 sequence: CATSGGLAGGQNEQFF. The CDR3 region has the DNA TGTGCCACCAGTGGAGGACTAGCGGGAGGGCAGAATGAGCAGTTCTTC.

V is TRBV29-1 and J is TRBJ2-2; 7 bases match TRBD2. The CDR3 consists of 13 residues. Germline CDR1 is SQVTM and CDR2 is ANQGSEA. V lost 5 bases to trimming and J lost 5 bases; unmatched junction nucleotides: 5. The CDR3, as DNA: TGCAGCGTTCCTCGGGAGGAGACCGGGGAGCTGTTTTTT. It specifies CSVPREETGELFF.

The genes are TRBV5-1 and TRBJ2-6; D possibly corresponds to TRBD2 (5 bases). CDR3 size: 14 residues. The germline V and J ends were trimmed by 7 bases and 1 base, with 9 bases remaining between them. The germline V gene has CDR1 SGHRS and CDR2 YFSETQ. The CDR3 sequence is CASQRSSGANVLTF. The CDR3 DNA sequence: TGCGCCAGCCAGCGGAGTTCTGGGGCCAACGTCCTGACTTTC.

V gene TRBV9 combines with J gene TRBJ2-6; possibly TRBD2 for D (6 bases). The CDR3 is 15 residues long. V lost 1 base to trimming and J lost 4 bases, with 9 bases between them. The V gene's germline CDR1 is SGDLS and CDR2 YYNGEE. CDR3 bases: TGTGCCAGCAGCGTACGGACTAACGGGGCCAACGTCCTGACTTTC. This sequence encodes CASSVRTNGANVLTF. Complete variable domain (other parts from reference TRBV9 and TRBJ2-6): DSGVTQTPKHLITATGQRVTLRCSPRSGDLSVYWYQQSLDQGLQFLIQYYNGEERAKGNILERFSAQQFPDLHSELNLSSLELGDSALYFCASSVRTNGANVLTFGAGSRLTVL.

The chain has TRBV29-1 and TRBJ2-5, with D hard to call. This CDR3 is built from 13 residues. Trimming stripped 4 bases from V and 1 base from J, with 10 bases between. Germline CDR1 is SQVTM and CDR2 is ANQGSEA. CDR3 residues: CSVGVTTQETQYF. CDR3 nucleotide sequence: TGCAGCGTTGGTGTGACGACCCAAGAGACCCAGTACTTC.

This clonotype was seen once. The V gene is TRBV28, the J gene TRBJ2-7; possibly TRBD2 for D (6 bases). This CDR3 is built from 15 residues. V dropped 2 bases and J dropped 1 base, with 12 bases sitting between them. CDR1 and CDR2 from the germline V gene are MDHEN and SYDVKM. CDR3 coding DNA: TGTGCCAGCAGTTTAGGGTCGACTAGTTCCTACGAGCAGTACTTC. Its protein is CASSLGSTSSYEQYF.

This chain joins TRBV20-1 and TRBJ2-1; D is unresolved. Germline assignment: CDR1 DFQATT and CDR2 SNEGSKA (reference sequence). The V and J ends lost 3 bases and 0 bases respectively, with 12 bases between them. This CDR3 is 15 amino acids long. The CDR3 sequence is CSARPYTSSYNEQFF. For the CDR3, the DNA is TGCAGTGCTAGGCCCTATACAAGCTCCTACAATGAGCAGTTCTTC.

This clonotype was seen only once. For the CDR3, the DNA is TGTGCCAGCAGCCCACTCGGGACCAAAAACATTCAGTACTTC. Its translation: CASSPLGTKNIQYF. The gene calls are TRBV7-2 and TRBJ2-4, with a weak D call TRBD2 (5 bases). The germline CDR1 and CDR2 sequences are SGHTA and FQGNSA. Deletions cut 5 bases from V and 2 bases from J, with 10 bases between. The CDR3 runs 14 residues.

The chain uses TRBV6-5 and TRBJ2-4; TRBD2 agrees at 9 bases. CDR1 and CDR2 from the germline V gene are MNHEY and SVGAGI. J gave up 4 bases and V 6 bases, and 4 bases lay outside the gene matches. The CDR3 loop spans 14 amino acids. CDR3 nucleotide sequence: TGTGCCAGCAGCCCGACTAGCGGAAAAAACATTCAGTACTTC. This translates into CASSPTSGKNIQYF.

This clonotype was recorded at least ten times. In DNA, the CDR3 is TGCAGTGCTGAGAACCCAGGGGGCGCGAGCAATCAGCCCCAGCATTTT. Translation gives CSAENPGGASNQPQHF. The chain links TRBV20-1 to TRBJ1-5, with 8 bases fitting TRBD1. With 5 bases clipped from V and 1 base from J, the junction kept 10 bases outside the gene matches. CDR3 length: 16 residues. Per germline, CDR1 DFQATT and CDR2 SNEGSKA (reference sequence).

The rearrangement links TRBV12-3 or TRBV12-4 to TRBJ1-5; 7 nucleotides align to TRBD1. With V trimmed by 3 bases and J by 7 bases, 9 bases remained unmatched. The CDR3 extends over 15 amino acids. The CDR3 loop is CASSFGTEGVQPQHF. The CDR3 coding sequence is TGTGCCAGCAGTTTCGGGACAGAGGGGGTGCAGCCCCAGCATTTT.

This clonotype has a handful of counts. V and J are TRBV6-5 and TRBJ2-3; 10 bases map to TRBD2. V dropped 0 bases and J dropped 1; count of bases not matched to a gene: 1. From germline, CDR1 is MNHEY and CDR2 SVGAGI. This CDR3 is 16 amino acids long. The CDR3 here is CASSYSLAGGTDTQYF. The CDR3, as DNA: TGTGCCAGCAGTTACTCGCTAGCGGGAGGCACAGATACGCAGTATTTT.

This clonotype has more than one count but fewer than ten. This chain connects TRBV15 to TRBJ2-5, with TRBD1 as a possible D gene (5 bases). Trimming removed 0 bases at V and 5 bases at J, with 10 bases between. This CDR3 has 14 residues. Germline CDR1 and CDR2: LNHNV and YYDKDF (reference sequence). The CDR3 region is CATSRDSGWETQYF. CDR3 DNA: TGTGCCACCAGCAGAGATTCAGGGTGGGAGACCCAGTACTTC.

The chain joins TRBV9 to TRBJ2-7; no firm D call. Per the germline V gene, CDR1 is SGDLS and CDR2 is YYNGEE. This CDR3 contains 13 residues. Trimming removed 0 bases from V and 4 bases from J, with 8 bases in between. Here the CDR3 reads CASSVAPGYEQYF. Written as DNA, the CDR3 is TGTGCCAGCAGCGTAGCCCCAGGTTACGAGCAGTACTTC.

This sequence joins TRBV5-5 and TRBJ2-5; D unresolved. Deletions cut 3 bases from V and 5 bases from J, with 8 bases between. CDR1 and CDR2 from the germline V gene are SGHKS and YYEKEE (reference sequence). The CDR3 runs to 12 residues. The CDR3 is CASSSELETQYF. The DNA of the CDR3 is TGTGCCAGCAGCTCTGAGTTGGAGACCCAGTACTTC.

At least ten counts were recorded for this clonotype. V is TRBV5-6 and J is TRBJ2-5, with 7 bases identical to TRBD2. This CDR3 spans 14 amino acids. Losses at the gene ends were 2 bases for V and 5 bases for J; bases not matched to a gene: 6. Germline assignment: CDR1 SGHDT and CDR2 YYEEEE. The CDR3 nucleotides are TGTGCCAGCAGCTTTATCACTAGCGATGAGACCCAGTACTTC. This codes for CASSFITSDETQYF.

The CDR3 sequence: CAWGGFNSPLHF. The CDR3 DNA sequence: TGTGCCTGGGGGGGTTTTAATTCACCCCTCCACTTT. The V gene is TRBV30, the J gene TRBJ1-6; possible D gene TRBD1, 5 bases. Between the trimmed V and J ends, which lost 5 bases and 6 bases, there was a span of 8 bases. This CDR3 has 12 amino acids. Germline V gene sequence: CDR1 GTSNPN, CDR2 SVGIG (reference sequence).